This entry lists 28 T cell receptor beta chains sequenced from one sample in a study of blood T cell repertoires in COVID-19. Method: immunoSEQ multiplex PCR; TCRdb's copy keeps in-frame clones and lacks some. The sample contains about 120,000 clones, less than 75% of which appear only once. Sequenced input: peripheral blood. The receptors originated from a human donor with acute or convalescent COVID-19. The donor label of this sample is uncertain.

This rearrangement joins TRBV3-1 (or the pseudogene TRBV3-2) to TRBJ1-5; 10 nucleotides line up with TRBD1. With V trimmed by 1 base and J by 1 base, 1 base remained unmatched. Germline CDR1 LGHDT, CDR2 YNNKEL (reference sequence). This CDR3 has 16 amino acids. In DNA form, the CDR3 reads TGTGCCAGCAGCCAAGGGACAGGGGGGAGCAATCAGCCCCAGCATTTT. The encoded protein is CASSQGTGGSNQPQHF.

CDR3 protein: CASRTTGYGANTEAFF. Written as DNA, the CDR3 is TGTGCCAGCAGAACGACAGGGTACGGGGCGAACACTGAAGCTTTCTTT. The chain has TRBV2 and TRBJ1-1; 7 bases are a match to TRBD1. V lost 6 bases and J lost 1; bases outside the gene matches: 11. This CDR3 is 16 amino acids long. CDR1 and CDR2 from the germline V gene are SNHLY and FYNNEI.

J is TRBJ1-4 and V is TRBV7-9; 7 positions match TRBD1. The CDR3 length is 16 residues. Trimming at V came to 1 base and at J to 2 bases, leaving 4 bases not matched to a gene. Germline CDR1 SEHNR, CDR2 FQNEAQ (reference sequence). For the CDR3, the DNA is TGTGCCAGCAGCTTAGGGGACAGTCCGACTAATGAAAAACTGTTTTTT. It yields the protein CASSLGDSPTNEKLFF. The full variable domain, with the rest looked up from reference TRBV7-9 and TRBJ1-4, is DTGVSQNPRHKITKRGQNVTFRCDPISEHNRLYWYRQTLGQGPEFLTYFQNEAQLEKSRLLSDRFSAERPKGSFSTLEIQRTEQGDSAMYLCASSLGDSPTNEKLFFGSGTQLSVL.

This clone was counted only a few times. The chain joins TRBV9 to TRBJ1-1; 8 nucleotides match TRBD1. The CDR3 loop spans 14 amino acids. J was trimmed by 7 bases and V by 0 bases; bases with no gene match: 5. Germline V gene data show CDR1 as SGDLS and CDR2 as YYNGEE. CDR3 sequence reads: CASSVGTGSFEAFF. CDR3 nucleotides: TGTGCCAGCAGCGTAGGGACAGGGAGTTTTGAAGCTTTCTTT.

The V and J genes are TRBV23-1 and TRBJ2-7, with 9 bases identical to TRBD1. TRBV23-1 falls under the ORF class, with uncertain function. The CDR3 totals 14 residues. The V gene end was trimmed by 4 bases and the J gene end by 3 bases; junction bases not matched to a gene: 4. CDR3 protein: CASSLGTGNYEQYV. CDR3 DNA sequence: TGCGCCAGCAGTCTAGGGACAGGGAACTACGAGCAGTACGTC.

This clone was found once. The CDR3 nucleotides are TGTGCCAGCAGCCGAATCGCGCCTCAGAACACTGAAGCTTTCTTT. This gives the protein CASSRIAPQNTEAFF. This chain connects TRBV27 to TRBJ1-1; D not certain. Germline V lookup: CDR1 MNHEY, CDR2 SMNVEV (reference sequence). The CDR3 is 15 residues long. Between the trimmed V and J ends, which lost 6 bases and 1 base, there was a span of 15 bases.

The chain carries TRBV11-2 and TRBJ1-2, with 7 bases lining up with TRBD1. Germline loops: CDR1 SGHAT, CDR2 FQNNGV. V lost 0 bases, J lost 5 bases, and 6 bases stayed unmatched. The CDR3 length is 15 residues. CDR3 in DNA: TGTGCCAGCAGCTTAGACGCACAGGGGCGATATGGCTACACCTTC. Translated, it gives CASSLDAQGRYGYTF.

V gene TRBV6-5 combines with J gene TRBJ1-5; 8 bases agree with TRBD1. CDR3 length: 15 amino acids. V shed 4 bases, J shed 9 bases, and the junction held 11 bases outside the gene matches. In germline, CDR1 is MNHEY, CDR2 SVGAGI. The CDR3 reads CASSWGQARARPQHF. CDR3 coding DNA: TGTGCCAGCAGTTGGGGACAGGCAAGGGCGCGGCCCCAGCATTTT.

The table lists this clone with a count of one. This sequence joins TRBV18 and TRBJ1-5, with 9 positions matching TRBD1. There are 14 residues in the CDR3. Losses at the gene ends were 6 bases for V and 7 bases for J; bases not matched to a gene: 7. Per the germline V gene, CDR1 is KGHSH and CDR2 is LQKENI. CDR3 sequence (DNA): TGTGCCAGCTCGCCAGACAGGGGGAACCAGCCCCAGCATTTT. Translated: CASSPDRGNQPQHF.

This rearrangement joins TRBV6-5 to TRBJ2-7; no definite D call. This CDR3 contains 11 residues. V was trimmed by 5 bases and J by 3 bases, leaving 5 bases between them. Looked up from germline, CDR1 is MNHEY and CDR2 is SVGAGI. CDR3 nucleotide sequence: TGTGCCAGCAGTATTCACTACGAGCAGTACGTC. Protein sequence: CASSIHYEQYV.

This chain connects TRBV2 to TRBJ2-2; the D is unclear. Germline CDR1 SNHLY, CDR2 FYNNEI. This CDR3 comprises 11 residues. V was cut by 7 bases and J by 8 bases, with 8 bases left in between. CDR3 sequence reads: CASMAVGELFF. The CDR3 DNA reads TGTGCCAGCATGGCTGTGGGGGAGCTGTTTTTT.

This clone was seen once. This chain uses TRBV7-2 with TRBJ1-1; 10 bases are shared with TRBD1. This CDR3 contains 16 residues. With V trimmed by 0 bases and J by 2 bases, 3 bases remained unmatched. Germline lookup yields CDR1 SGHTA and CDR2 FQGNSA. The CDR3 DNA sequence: TGTGCCAGCAGCTTAGCCGGGACAGGGGTAAACACTGAAGCTTTCTTT. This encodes CASSLAGTGVNTEAFF.

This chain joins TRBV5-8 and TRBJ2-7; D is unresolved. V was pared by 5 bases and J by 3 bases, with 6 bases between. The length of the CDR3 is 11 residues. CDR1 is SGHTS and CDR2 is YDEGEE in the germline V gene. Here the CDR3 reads CASRVYYEQYF. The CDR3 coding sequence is TGTGCCAGCAGGGTCTACTACGAGCAGTACTTC.

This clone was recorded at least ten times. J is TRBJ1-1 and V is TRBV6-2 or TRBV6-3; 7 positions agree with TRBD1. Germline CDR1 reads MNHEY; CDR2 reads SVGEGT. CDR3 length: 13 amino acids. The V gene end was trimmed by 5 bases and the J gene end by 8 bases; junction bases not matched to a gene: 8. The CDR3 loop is CASSRGTVVEAFF. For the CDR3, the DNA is TGTGCCAGCAGTCGAGGGACAGTAGTCGAAGCTTTCTTT.

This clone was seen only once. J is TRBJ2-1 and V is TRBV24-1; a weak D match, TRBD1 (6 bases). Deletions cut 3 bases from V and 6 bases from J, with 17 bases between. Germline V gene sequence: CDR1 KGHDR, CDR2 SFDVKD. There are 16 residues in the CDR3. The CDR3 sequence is CATSDLRAKGVNEQFF. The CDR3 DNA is TGTGCCACCAGTGATCTCAGGGCGAAGGGGGTCAATGAGCAGTTCTTC.

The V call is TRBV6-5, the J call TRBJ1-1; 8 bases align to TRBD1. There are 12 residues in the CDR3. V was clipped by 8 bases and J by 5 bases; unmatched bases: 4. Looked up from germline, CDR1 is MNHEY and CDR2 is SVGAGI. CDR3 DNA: TGTGCCAGCGACAGGGGACTGACTGAAGCTTTCTTT. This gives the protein CASDRGLTEAFF.

CDR3 sequence (DNA): TGTGCCAGTAGTTTCAGGGATAGCAATCAGCCCCAGCATTTT. Amino acid sequence: CASSFRDSNQPQHF. The chain employs TRBV19 and TRBJ1-5, with a tentative D call TRBD1 (5 bases). CDR1 is LNHDA and CDR2 is SQIVND in the germline V gene (reference sequence). The CDR3 runs to 14 residues. Trimming cost V 5 bases and J 0 bases, with 8 bases left between them.

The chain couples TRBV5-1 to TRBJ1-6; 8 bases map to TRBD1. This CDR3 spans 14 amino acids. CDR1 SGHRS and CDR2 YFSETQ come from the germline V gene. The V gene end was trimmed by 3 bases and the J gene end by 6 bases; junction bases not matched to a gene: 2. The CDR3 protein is CASSWTGSNSPLHF. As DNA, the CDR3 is TGCGCCAGCAGCTGGACAGGGAGTAATTCACCCCTCCACTTT. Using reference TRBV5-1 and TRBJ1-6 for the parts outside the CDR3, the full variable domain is KAGVTQTPRYLIKTRGQQVTLSCSPISGHRSVSWYQQTPGQGLQFLFEYFSETQRNKGNFPGRFSGRQFSNSRSEMNVSTLELGDSALYLCASSWTGSNSPLHFGNGTRLTVT.

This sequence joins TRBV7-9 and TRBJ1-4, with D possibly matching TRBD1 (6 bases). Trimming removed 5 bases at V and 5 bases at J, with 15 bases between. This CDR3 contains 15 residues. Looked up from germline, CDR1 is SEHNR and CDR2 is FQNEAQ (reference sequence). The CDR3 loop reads CASSPPLGANEKLFF. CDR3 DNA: TGTGCCAGCAGCCCCCCCTTGGGGGCGAATGAAAAACTGTTTTTT.

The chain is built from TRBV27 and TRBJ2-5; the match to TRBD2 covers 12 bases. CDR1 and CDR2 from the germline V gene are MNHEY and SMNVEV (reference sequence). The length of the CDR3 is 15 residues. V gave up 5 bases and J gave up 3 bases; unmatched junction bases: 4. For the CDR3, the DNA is TGTGCCAGCAGTACACTAGCGGGGGGTAAAGAGACCCAGTACTTC. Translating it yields CASSTLAGGKETQYF.

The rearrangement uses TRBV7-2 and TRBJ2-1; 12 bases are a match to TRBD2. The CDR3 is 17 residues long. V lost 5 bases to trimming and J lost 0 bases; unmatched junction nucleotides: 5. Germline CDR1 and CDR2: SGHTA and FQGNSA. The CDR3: CASSRTSGVRSYNEQFF. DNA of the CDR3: TGTGCCAGCAGCAGGACTAGCGGGGTCCGCTCCTACAATGAGCAGTTCTTC.

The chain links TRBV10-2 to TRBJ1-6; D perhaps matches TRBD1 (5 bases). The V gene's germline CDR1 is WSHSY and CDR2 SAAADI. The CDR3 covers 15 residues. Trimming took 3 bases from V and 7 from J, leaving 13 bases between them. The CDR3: CASSEQEGLNSPLHF. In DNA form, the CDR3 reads TGCGCCAGCAGTGAACAGGAGGGCTTGAATTCACCCCTCCACTTT.

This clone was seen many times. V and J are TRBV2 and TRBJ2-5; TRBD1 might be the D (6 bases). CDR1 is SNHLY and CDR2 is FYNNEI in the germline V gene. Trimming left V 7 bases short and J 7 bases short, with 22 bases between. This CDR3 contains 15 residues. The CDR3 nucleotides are TGTGCCAGCACCTACCTGCTAGGGGGTGTCAGGACCCAGTACTTC. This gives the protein CASTYLLGGVRTQYF.

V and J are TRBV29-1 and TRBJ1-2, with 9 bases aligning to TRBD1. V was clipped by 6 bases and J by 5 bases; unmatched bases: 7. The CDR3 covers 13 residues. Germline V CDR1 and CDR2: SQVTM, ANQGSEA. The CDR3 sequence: CSVDRGGPYGYTF. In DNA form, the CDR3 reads TGCAGCGTGGACAGGGGCGGGCCATATGGCTACACCTTC.

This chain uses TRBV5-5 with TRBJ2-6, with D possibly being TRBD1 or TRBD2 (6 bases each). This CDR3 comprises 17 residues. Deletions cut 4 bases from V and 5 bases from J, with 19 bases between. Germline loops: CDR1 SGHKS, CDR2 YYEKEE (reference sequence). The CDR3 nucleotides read TGTGCCAGCAGCGTGGGGGGTTCACAGGGTCGGGCCAACGTCCTGACTTTC. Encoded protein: CASSVGGSQGRANVLTF.

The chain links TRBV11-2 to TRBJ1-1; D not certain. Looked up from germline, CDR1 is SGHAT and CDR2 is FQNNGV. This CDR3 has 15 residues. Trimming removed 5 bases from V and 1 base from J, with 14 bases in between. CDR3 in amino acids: CASSARKAGNTEAFF. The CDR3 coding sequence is TGTGCCAGCAGCGCCAGAAAAGCGGGGAACACTGAAGCTTTCTTT.

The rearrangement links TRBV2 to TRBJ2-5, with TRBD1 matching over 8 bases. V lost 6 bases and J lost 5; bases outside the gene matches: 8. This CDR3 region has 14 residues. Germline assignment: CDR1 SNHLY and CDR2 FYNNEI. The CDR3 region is CASRADRDVETQYF. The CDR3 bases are TGTGCCAGCAGGGCGGACAGGGATGTGGAGACCCAGTACTTC.

As DNA, the CDR3 is TGTGCCAGCAGCGTAGCAGGGGAATTAGGTGGCTACACCTTC. Protein: CASSVAGELGGYTF. The chain employs TRBV9 and TRBJ1-2, with D perhaps TRBD1 (6 bases). Per germline, CDR1 SGDLS and CDR2 YYNGEE. Trimming took off 0 bases at V and 7 bases at J, with 13 bases between the two ends. The CDR3 is made up of 14 amino acids.